This entry features one T cell receptor (beta chain) sequence. This sample stems from a study of technical replicates of blood from a few donors. The protocol was immunoSEQ multiplex PCR, while the TCRdb copy is restricted to in-frame clones and leaves out a portion. The sample consists of tens of thousands of clones, roughly 98% of them appearing once. Germline V gene sequence: CDR1 MGHRA, CDR2 YSYEKL. The CDR3 runs to 17 residues. Trimming cost V 1 base and J 0 bases; bases outside gene matches: 4. The chain employs TRBV4-1 and TRBJ1-4, with 8 bases identical to TRBD1. The TCR comes from a human donor in good health. Sequenced material: T cells isolated from PBMCs. The chain's CDR3 is CASSQVRGPATNEKLFF. The CDR3 DNA reads TGCGCCAGCAGCCAAGTCAGGGGGCCTGCAACTAATGAAAAACTGTTTTTT.